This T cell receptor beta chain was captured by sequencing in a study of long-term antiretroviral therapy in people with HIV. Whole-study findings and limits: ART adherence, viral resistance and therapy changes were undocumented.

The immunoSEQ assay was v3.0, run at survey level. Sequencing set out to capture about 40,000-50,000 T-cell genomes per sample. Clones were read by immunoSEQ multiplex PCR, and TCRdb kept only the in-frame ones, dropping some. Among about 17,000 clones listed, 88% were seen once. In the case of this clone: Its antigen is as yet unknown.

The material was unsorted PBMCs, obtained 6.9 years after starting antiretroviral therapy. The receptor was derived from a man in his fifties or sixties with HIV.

CDR3: CASSAPGQRNQPQHF. CDR3 nucleotide sequence: TGTGCCAGCAGTGCCCCTGGACAGCGCAATCAGCCCCAGCATTTT. The rearrangement uses TRBV27 and TRBJ1-5; tentatively, D is TRBD1 (6 bases). V was trimmed by 5 bases and J by 2 bases, leaving 13 bases between them. Germline-derived CDR1 and CDR2 are MNHEY and SMNVEV (reference sequence). This CDR3 comprises 15 residues.